The 31 T cell receptor beta chains below all came from one sample that was sequenced in a study of blood T cell repertoires in COVID-19. Method: immunoSEQ multiplex PCR; TCRdb's copy keeps in-frame clones and lacks some. The sample includes around 170,000 clones, approximately 90% of them seen just once. Sequencing input: peripheral blood. The source of these receptors is a man aged 60 to 75 with acute or convalescent COVID-19.

The V gene is TRBV5-3, the J gene TRBJ1-2; 7 positions agree with TRBD1. TRBV5-3 is known as an ORF, though its function is uncertain. The CDR3 is made up of 13 amino acids. V lost 4 bases and J lost 7; bases outside the gene matches: 7. CDR3 nucleotides: TGTGCCAGAAGCGTGGGACAGTGTGTTGGCTACACCTTC. This codes for CARSVGQCVGYTF.

The chain couples TRBV19 to TRBJ1-2; D remains unclear. This CDR3 region has 13 residues. The V and J ends lost 4 bases and 4 bases respectively, with 10 bases between them. Per the germline V gene, CDR1 is LNHDA and CDR2 is SQIVND (reference sequence). Here the CDR3 DNA reads TGTGCCAGTAGTAGTAGCAGTGTCTATGGCTACACCTTC. Translation: CASSSSSVYGYTF.

The chain carries TRBV27 and TRBJ1-1; D is unclear. There are 13 residues in the CDR3. The V and J ends lost 5 bases and 5 bases respectively, with 12 bases between them. Germline values: CDR1 MNHEY, CDR2 SMNVEV (reference sequence). Here the CDR3 reads CASSPSTGTEAFF. CDR3 nucleotide sequence: TGTGCCAGCAGTCCTTCGACGGGGACTGAAGCTTTCTTT.

The chain joins TRBV14 to TRBJ1-6; D unclear. The germline V gene encodes CDR1 SGHDN and CDR2 FVKESK. This CDR3 is built from 12 residues. V shed 0 bases and J shed 14 bases, with 8 bases lying between them. For the CDR3, the DNA is TGTGCCAGCAGCCAAGATCGGGTCACCCTCCACTTT. Its translation: CASSQDRVTLHF. The full variable domain, completed using reference TRBV14 and TRBJ1-6, is EAGVTQFPSHSVIEKGQTVTLRCDPISGHDNLYWYRRVMGKEIKFLLHFVKESKQDESGMPNNRFLAERTGGTYSTLKVQPAELEDSGVYFCASSQDRVTLHFGNGTRLTVT.

This clone was observed once. The gene calls are TRBV4-2 and TRBJ2-3, with D possibly TRBD2 on 6 matching bases. The CDR3 runs 16 residues. CDR1 is LGHNA, CDR2 YNFKEQ, per germline. V shed 0 bases and J shed 1 base, with 11 bases lying between them. Here the CDR3 DNA reads TGTGCCAGCAGCCAAGACGTGGGGGAGGGCACAGATACGCAGTATTTT. It specifies CASSQDVGEGTDTQYF.

The chain recombines TRBV6-5 with TRBJ1-4; possibly TRBD1 for D (6 bases). The CDR3 is 14 amino acids. The germline V gene encodes CDR1 MNHEY and CDR2 SVGAGI. V was pared by 5 bases and J by 0 bases, with 7 bases between. The chain's CDR3 is CASSRTATNEKLFF. As DNA, the CDR3 is TGTGCCAGCAGTCGGACAGCAACTAATGAAAAACTGTTTTTT.

The rearrangement uses TRBV18 and TRBJ1-3; D possibly corresponds to TRBD1 (6 bases). The germline CDR1 and CDR2 sequences are KGHSH and LQKENI. The ends were cut back, 3 bases at V and 0 bases at J, with 21 bases in the middle. The length of the CDR3 is 19 residues. The DNA for the CDR3 is TGTGCCAGCTCACCGCTGCCGGGAAACAGGGCCCTCTCTGGAAACACCATATATTTT. Translating it yields CASSPLPGNRALSGNTIYF.

V gene TRBV5-5 combines with J gene TRBJ1-1; D might be TRBD1 (5 bases). CDR3 length: 14 residues. The V gene lost 1 base and the J gene lost 4 bases, with 11 bases spanning the gap. The germline gives CDR1 SGHKS, CDR2 YYEKEE (reference sequence). The CDR3 sequence is CASSLQGLITEAFF. The CDR3 DNA reads as TGTGCCAGCAGCTTGCAGGGTTTGATCACTGAAGCTTTCTTT.

V is TRBV14 and J is TRBJ2-1; 7 positions match TRBD2. Germline values: CDR1 SGHDN, CDR2 FVKESK. Unmatched junction bases numbered 6, after V lost 2 bases and J lost 8 bases. The CDR3 sequence is 14 residues long. CDR3 bases: TGTGCCAGCAGCCAACTCGGCGGGAGCGATGAGCAGTTCTTC. This gives the protein CASSQLGGSDEQFF.

The chain is built from TRBV4-1 and TRBJ1-2, with D unclear. This CDR3 region has 12 residues. Between the trimmed V and J ends, which lost 1 base and 7 bases, there was a span of 7 bases. CDR1 and CDR2 from the germline V gene are MGHRA and YSYEKL. Here the CDR3 DNA reads TGCGCCAGCAGCCAAGGGACTTTTGGCTACACCTTC. This gives the protein CASSQGTFGYTF.

This clone was detected only once. This chain connects TRBV3-1 (or the pseudogene TRBV3-2) to TRBJ2-7, with unresolved D. Germline values: CDR1 LGHDT, CDR2 YNNKEL (reference sequence). V lost 0 bases to trimming and J lost 3 bases, with 9 bases between them. CDR3 length equals 14 residues. Here the CDR3 reads CASSQDYNYYEQYF. The CDR3 nucleotides read TGTGCCAGCAGCCAAGACTACAACTACTACGAGCAGTACTTC.

This sequence joins TRBV19 and TRBJ1-2, with TRBD1 matching 7 bases. Germline V CDR1 and CDR2: LNHDA, SQIVND (reference sequence). With 3 bases clipped from V and 2 bases from J, the junction kept 6 bases outside the gene matches. The CDR3 runs 15 residues. CDR3 loop: CASSMGGQSNYGYTF. CDR3 DNA sequence: TGTGCCAGTAGTATGGGGGGACAGAGCAACTATGGCTACACCTTC. The variable domain in full, completed from reference TRBV19 and TRBJ1-2, reads DGGITQSPKYLFRKEGQNVTLSCEQNLNHDAMYWYRQDPGQGLRLIYYSQIVNDFQKGDIAEGYSVSREKKESFPLTVTSAQKNPTAFYLCASSMGGQSNYGYTFGSGTRLTVV.

A single count supports this clone. This chain connects TRBV5-1 to TRBJ1-2; 7 nucleotides agree with TRBD1. The CDR3 extends over 13 amino acids. Losses at the gene ends were 2 bases for V and 6 bases for J; bases not matched to a gene: 4. Germline V gene sequence: CDR1 SGHRS, CDR2 YFSETQ. CDR3 sequence: CASSLGTVDGYTF. Written as DNA, the CDR3 is TGCGCCAGCAGCTTAGGGACAGTCGATGGCTACACCTTC. Variable domain in full (rest from reference TRBV5-1 and TRBJ1-2): KAGVTQTPRYLIKTRGQQVTLSCSPISGHRSVSWYQQTPGQGLQFLFEYFSETQRNKGNFPGRFSGRQFSNSRSEMNVSTLELGDSALYLCASSLGTVDGYTFGSGTRLTVV.

The genes are TRBV30 and TRBJ1-2, with TRBD1 matching 8 bases. Germline CDR1 reads GTSNPN; CDR2 reads SVGIG (reference sequence). With V trimmed by 4 bases and J by 11 bases, 24 bases remained unmatched. The CDR3 contains 17 residues. CDR3 nucleotides: TGTGCCTGGATCTCAGAGGGGACAGGTGTCAAGTGGTCGGGGTACACCTTC. Amino acids: CAWISEGTGVKWSGYTF.

The chain links TRBV5-5 to TRBJ2-5; TRBD1 aligns across 11 bases. CDR3 length equals 15 residues. V trimming: 6 bases; J trimming: 5 bases; junction bases outside the gene matches: 9. Germline values: CDR1 SGHKS, CDR2 YYEKEE (reference sequence). As DNA, the CDR3 is TGTGCCAGCACCCGGACAGGGGGCAAAGGGGAGACCCAGTACTTC. Its translation is CASTRTGGKGETQYF.

The chain links TRBV7-9 to TRBJ1-1; 7 bases are shared with TRBD1. Looked up from germline, CDR1 is SEHNR and CDR2 is FQNEAQ (reference sequence). Trimming at V came to 5 bases and at J to 1 base, leaving 1 base not matched to a gene. This CDR3 is 13 amino acids long. The CDR3, as DNA: TGTGCCAGCAGCCCAGGGGGGAACACTGAAGCTTTCTTT. Amino acids: CASSPGGNTEAFF.

V and J are TRBV24-1 and TRBJ2-1; tentative D call: TRBD2 (6 bases). This CDR3 is 14 amino acids long. The V end lost 4 bases, the J end lost 6 bases, and 12 bases lay between the germline ends. Germline V gives CDR1 KGHDR, CDR2 SFDVKD. CDR3 amino acids: CATSDPTRLNEQFF. DNA for the CDR3: TGTGCCACCAGTGACCCGACTAGACTCAATGAGCAGTTCTTC.

CDR3 in amino acids: CASSSLTGTYEQYV. The DNA of the CDR3 is TGTGCCAGCAGCTCCTTAACAGGGACCTACGAGCAGTACGTC. This chain connects TRBV12-1 to TRBJ2-7; the DNA was not used to check the table's D call, TRBD1. TRBV12-1 is listed as a pseudogene. The CDR3 spans 14 residues.

This clone was picked up one time. The rearrangement uses TRBV6-5 and TRBJ1-3, with D possibly matching TRBD1 (5 bases). Germline CDR1 is MNHEY and CDR2 is SVGAGI. The CDR3 is 13 residues long. V lost 6 bases and J lost 3, with 9 bases in between. The CDR3 is CASSDRGGNTIYF. CDR3 DNA: TGTGCCAGCAGCGACAGAGGTGGAAACACCATATATTTT.

The chain employs TRBV12-5 and TRBJ1-5, with TRBD1 identical over 9 bases. This CDR3 contains 14 residues. CDR1 and CDR2 from the germline V gene are LGHNT and FRNRAP. The V gene end was trimmed by 5 bases and the J gene end by 4 bases; junction bases not matched to a gene: 3. CDR3 nucleotides: TGTGCTAGTGGTATACAGGGGGCGAATCAGCCCCAGCATTTT. Protein product: CASGIQGANQPQHF.

The chain is built from TRBV24-1 and TRBJ1-2; D remains unclear. The germline V gene encodes CDR1 KGHDR and CDR2 SFDVKD. V gave up 5 bases and J gave up 4 bases, with 7 bases separating them. There are 12 residues in the CDR3. The CDR3: CATSAGGYGYTF. The CDR3 DNA reads TGTGCCACCAGTGCTGGCGGCTATGGCTACACCTTC.

The chain employs TRBV7-3 and TRBJ2-1, with D maybe TRBD1 (6 bases). The CDR3 extends over 17 amino acids. The germline V gene has CDR1 SGHTA and CDR2 FQGTGA. The V end was cut by 2 bases, the J end by 6 bases, with 20 bases between. The CDR3 is CASSLLSGQLARNEQFF. The CDR3 bases are TGTGCCAGCAGCTTACTTTCGGGACAACTTGCCCGCAATGAGCAGTTCTTC.

The J gene is TRBJ1-5, the V gene TRBV12-1; the D call TRBD1 from the table was never checked on the DNA. TRBV12-1 is shown as a pseudogene. The CDR3 runs 16 residues. The CDR3 DNA reads as TGTGCCAGCAGCTTTTACGCCCAGGGGGCTAGTCAGCCCCAGCATTTT. Amino acid sequence: CASSFYAQGASQPQHF.

The V gene is TRBV19, the J gene TRBJ1-2; 8 positions match TRBD1. CDR1 LNHDA and CDR2 SQIVND come from the germline V gene (reference sequence). This CDR3 is 14 amino acids long. The trim removed 5 bases at V and 3 bases at J, leaving 5 bases unmatched. The CDR3 region has the DNA TGTGCCAGTAGTCCGTTACAGGGGGACTATGGCTACACCTTC. Its translation is CASSPLQGDYGYTF.

The chain employs TRBV3-1 (or the pseudogene TRBV3-2) and TRBJ1-5; D gene ambiguous. The germline gives CDR1 LGHDT, CDR2 YNNKEL (reference sequence). V shed 8 bases and J shed 0 bases, with 23 bases lying between them. This CDR3 contains 18 residues. In DNA form, the CDR3 reads TGTGCCAGCTACTACCGGAGTCTCCCCCAATATAGCAATCAGCCCCAGCATTTT. It translates to CASYYRSLPQYSNQPQHF.

This clone was counted once. The chain recombines TRBV7-2 with TRBJ1-6; D is perhaps TRBD1 (5 bases). The germline V gene has CDR1 SGHTA and CDR2 FQGNSA. The CDR3 covers 15 residues. V was shortened by 7 bases and J by 4 bases, with 14 bases between the two germline ends. The CDR3 region has the DNA TGTGCCAGCACCACCCAGGGTTTTTATAATTCACCCCTCCACTTT. Its protein is CASTTQGFYNSPLHF.

The genes are TRBV2 and TRBJ2-1, with a possible D match to TRBD1 (7 bases). Trimming pared 0 bases from V and 8 bases from J, leaving 11 bases between. The V gene's germline CDR1 is SNHLY and CDR2 FYNNEI. This CDR3 comprises 14 residues. The CDR3 DNA sequence: TGTGCCAGCAGTGAAGCCGCAGGGGGGTATGAGCAGTTCTTC. The encoded protein is CASSEAAGGYEQFF. Full variable domain (missing parts from reference TRBV2 and TRBJ2-1): EPEVTQTPSHQVTQMGQEVILRCVPISNHLYFYWYRQILGQKVEFLVSFYNNEISEKSEIFDDQFSVERPDGSNFTLKIRSTKLEDSAMYFCASSEAAGGYEQFFGPGTRLTVL.

This clone came up a few times. The gene calls are TRBV7-8 and TRBJ1-1, with D possibly TRBD1 on 5 matching bases. This CDR3 comprises 14 residues. Germline-derived CDR1 and CDR2 are SGHVS and FQNEAQ. V shed 4 bases and J shed 11 bases, with 20 bases lying between them. CDR3 in DNA: TGTGCCAGCAGCTGGACGTCACAACAGGTTGGGGCTTTCTTT. Translating it yields CASSWTSQQVGAFF.

This rearrangement joins TRBV20-1 to TRBJ1-5; 7 positions match TRBD1. V dropped 3 bases and J dropped 3; count of bases not matched to a gene: 2. Germline V gene lookup returns CDR1 DFQATT and CDR2 SNEGSKA (reference sequence). The CDR3 has 13 amino acids. The CDR3 loop is CSASTGANQPQHF. CDR3 nucleotide sequence: TGCAGTGCTAGTACAGGGGCCAATCAGCCCCAGCATTTT.

The rearrangement joins TRBV27 to TRBJ1-5; TRBD1 aligns across 8 bases. This CDR3 has 13 amino acids. From germline, CDR1 is MNHEY and CDR2 SMNVEV (reference sequence). V gave up 5 bases and J gave up 4 bases; unmatched junction bases: 1. Here the CDR3 reads CASSDRGNQPQHF. In nucleotides, the CDR3 is TGTGCCAGCAGTGACAGGGGAAATCAGCCCCAGCATTTT.

This chain links TRBV19 with TRBJ2-1; the match to TRBD2 covers 7 bases. The CDR3 is 16 residues long. Germline CDR1 LNHDA, CDR2 SQIVND (reference sequence). Trimming took 5 bases from V and 9 from J; bases not matched to a gene: 16. CDR3 sequence (DNA): TGTGCCAGTAGTTTCGCTGTGGGGGGAGGGCCCTCTGAGCAGTTCTTC. Residues: CASSFAVGGGPSEQFF.